Below, 5 T cell receptor beta chains from the same sample are listed, as sequenced in a study of blood T cells in healthy people across ages. Combining a sample-barcoded 5' primer with a J-beta primer mix, a second PCR ran for roughly 6 to 12 cycles. TCRdb re-called the 5' RACE reads with MiXCR, one entry per CDR3 protein. The table includes over 700,000 distinct CDR3 sequences, more than 20% detected once. The sample also formed part of further work on T cells of mothers and their children.

Sample: blood. These receptors were taken from a boy younger than 18 in good health.

This clonotype came up a few times. DNA for the CDR3: TGTGCCAGCAGCGCCTACTCGGGAGAGACCCAGTACTTC. This sequence encodes CASSAYSGETQYF. The rearrangement uses TRBV7-9 and TRBJ2-5; D not certain. V lost 5 bases and J 4 bases, leaving 11 bases between the germline ends. CDR3 length: 13 residues. Germline assignment: CDR1 SEHNR and CDR2 FQNEAQ (reference sequence). Using reference TRBV7-9 and TRBJ2-5 for the parts outside the CDR3, the full variable domain is DTGVSQNPRHKITKRGQNVTFRCDPISEHNRLYWYRQTLGQGPEFLTYFQNEAQLEKSRLLSDRFSAERPKGSFSTLEIQRTEQGDSAMYLCASSAYSGETQYFGPGTRLLVL.

This clonotype was picked up a small number of times. This chain links TRBV5-8 with TRBJ2-5; 12 positions match TRBD1. This CDR3 is built from 19 residues. Trimming at V came to 3 bases and at J to 5 bases, leaving 17 bases not matched to a gene. Germline V lookup: CDR1 SGHTS, CDR2 YDEGEE. CDR3 DNA: TGTGCCAGCAGCTCCCCTTTCCGGGACAGGGGGCTCGGCGGGGAGACCCAGTACTTC. Amino acids: CASSSPFRDRGLGGETQYF.

The sample holds a few counts of this clonotype. The chain employs TRBV7-2 and TRBJ1-4; perhaps TRBD1 as D (5 bases). Germline loops: CDR1 SGHTA, CDR2 FQGNSA. This CDR3 has 13 residues. V lost 4 bases to trimming and J lost 7 bases, with 10 bases between them. CDR3 region: CASSWAGGEKLFF. The CDR3 DNA follows: TGTGCCAGCAGCTGGGCGGGGGGTGAAAAACTGTTTTTT.

The chain carries TRBV6-2 or TRBV6-3 and TRBJ1-2; D is possibly TRBD1 (5 bases). Germline lookup yields CDR1 MNHEY and CDR2 SVGEGT. The CDR3 consists of 16 residues. Trimming shortened V by 4 bases and J by 4 bases, and 19 bases separated the two germline ends. The CDR3 nucleotides read TGTGCCAGCAGTTCTTTCACGACAGTCAACACCTATGGCTACACCTTC. Its protein product is CASSSFTTVNTYGYTF.

The rearrangement joins TRBV12-3 or TRBV12-4 to TRBJ1-1, with no clear D. Trimming stripped 6 bases from V and 13 bases from J, with 15 bases between. This CDR3 is 11 amino acids long. DNA of the CDR3: TGTGCCAGCAGAGATTCGTCTGATGGTTTCTTT. Its translation: CASRDSSDGFF.